Each of the 21 T cell receptor beta chains below was sequenced from the same sample in a study of blood T cell repertoires in COVID-19. Profiling relied on immunoSEQ multiplex PCR, and the TCRdb table lists in-frame clones only, not all of them. The repertoire has around 260,000 clones, roughly 89% of them found once; the top ten carry roughly 0.92%. Sequencing was performed on peripheral blood. The source of these receptors is a woman between 40 and 55 years old who had recovered from COVID-19.

This clone was recorded a few times. The chain employs TRBV11-2 and TRBJ1-3; D is perhaps TRBD1 (5 bases). The CDR3 contains 15 residues. Per germline, CDR1 SGHAT and CDR2 FQNNGV. V was cut by 3 bases and J by 2 bases, with 11 bases left in between. CDR3 protein: CASSFQPGTGNTIYF. The DNA for the CDR3 is TGTGCCAGCAGCTTTCAGCCAGGGACTGGAAACACCATATATTTT. The full variable domain, its missing parts supplied by reference TRBV11-2 and TRBJ1-3, is EAGVAQSPRYKIIEKRQSVAFWCNPISGHATLYWYQQILGQGPKLLIQFQNNGVVDDSQLPKDRFSAERLKGVDSTLKIQPAKLEDSAVYLCASSFQPGTGNTIYFGEGSWLTVV.

The chain joins TRBV4-1 to TRBJ2-2, with 9 positions matching TRBD1. The CDR3 contains 16 residues. With V trimmed by 2 bases and J by 6 bases, 7 bases remained unmatched. Germline loops: CDR1 MGHRA, CDR2 YSYEKL. The CDR3 protein is CASSQPGQGASGELFF. CDR3 bases: TGCGCCAGCAGCCAACCGGGACAGGGTGCATCCGGGGAGCTGTTTTTT.

The V call is TRBV6-5, the J call TRBJ2-2, with TRBD1 as a possible D gene (6 bases). This CDR3 has 14 amino acids. CDR1 and CDR2 (germline): MNHEY, SVGAGI. V lost 5 bases, J lost 7 bases, and 14 bases lay in between. The CDR3: CASSTIQGSGELFF. The DNA for the CDR3 is TGTGCCAGCAGTACGATTCAGGGGAGCGGGGAGCTGTTTTTT.

In DNA, the CDR3 is TGTGCCAGCAGTTACGGCAGGGGGCTATCCTACAATGAGCAGTTCTTC. It encodes CASSYGRGLSYNEQFF. The rearrangement links TRBV6-6 to TRBJ2-1; 8 bases match TRBD1. With 2 bases clipped from V and 1 base from J, the junction kept 4 bases outside the gene matches. Germline V CDR1 and CDR2: MNHNY, SVGAGI (reference sequence). The CDR3 runs 16 residues.

The chain joins TRBV18 to TRBJ1-3; TRBD1 matches 9 bases. Germline CDR1 is KGHSH and CDR2 is LQKENI. Trimming took 3 bases from V and 4 from J; bases not matched to a gene: 7. The CDR3 runs 16 residues. CDR3 DNA sequence: TGTGCCAGCTCACCCTGGACAGGGGAAATGGGAAACACCATATATTTT. The encoded protein is CASSPWTGEMGNTIYF.

The chain is built from TRBV5-6 and TRBJ2-7; D call uncertain. Trimming shortened V by 1 base and J by 4 bases, and 15 bases separated the two germline ends. Germline V lookup: CDR1 SGHDT, CDR2 YYEEEE. The CDR3 is 15 residues long. Here the CDR3 reads CASSLRGRVVYEQYF. The DNA for the CDR3 is TGTGCCAGCAGCTTGAGAGGCAGAGTAGTATACGAGCAGTACTTC.

This rearrangement joins TRBV24-1 to TRBJ2-5; TRBD2 matches at 7 bases. The germline V gene has CDR1 KGHDR and CDR2 SFDVKD. The CDR3 covers 13 residues. The V and J ends lost 2 bases and 5 bases, in that order; junction bases with no gene match: 1. As DNA, the CDR3 is TGTGCCACCAGTGATTCGGGGGGTGAGACCCAGTACTTC. As protein: CATSDSGGETQYF.

The chain links TRBV3-1 (or the pseudogene TRBV3-2) to TRBJ2-7; possible D gene TRBD2, 5 bases. Between the trimmed V and J ends, which lost 0 bases and 0 bases, there was a span of 6 bases. Germline-derived CDR1 and CDR2 are LGHDT and YNNKEL (reference sequence). The CDR3 extends over 14 amino acids. CDR3: CASSQDGNSYEQYF. As DNA, the CDR3 is TGTGCCAGCAGCCAAGACGGGAACTCCTACGAGCAGTACTTC.

This chain connects TRBV28 to TRBJ2-7; a possible D gene is TRBD1 (5 bases). The CDR3 extends over 13 amino acids. CDR1 is MDHEN, CDR2 SYDVKM, per germline. Trimming shortened V by 5 bases and J by 7 bases, and 15 bases separated the two germline ends. DNA of the CDR3: TGTGCCAGCAGTGTCCCCAGGGAATTGGAGCAGTACTTC. Amino acids: CASSVPRELEQYF.

The V call is TRBV3-1 (or the pseudogene TRBV3-2), the J call TRBJ2-7; 9 positions match TRBD1. The germline V gene encodes CDR1 LGHDT and CDR2 YNNKEL (reference sequence). V lost 5 bases to trimming and J lost 4 bases; unmatched junction nucleotides: 9. The CDR3 contains 15 residues. The CDR3 loop reads CASSDTGTGSYEQYF. Written as DNA, the CDR3 is TGTGCCAGCAGCGACACCGGGACAGGGTCTTACGAGCAGTACTTC.

In its sample, this clone was seen once. V usage is TRBV23-1 and J usage is TRBJ2-7; D is possibly TRBD2 (5 bases). TRBV23-1 is an ORF, and what it does is uncertain. The CDR3 length is 15 residues. V lost 0 bases and J lost 3, with 12 bases in between. CDR3 sequence reads: CASSQSAGGFYEQYF. The CDR3 DNA is TGCGCCAGCAGTCAATCCGCGGGCGGCTTCTACGAGCAGTACTTC.

The chain has TRBV6-6 and TRBJ2-4, with D perhaps matching TRBD2 (6 bases). Deletions cut 6 bases from V and 5 bases from J, with 17 bases between. Germline V gene sequence: CDR1 MNHNY, CDR2 SVGAGI (reference sequence). The CDR3 covers 15 residues. In nucleotides, the CDR3 is TGTGCCAGCAGCCGCCGGGGCGGGGAGGAAAACATTCAGTACTTC. This translates into CASSRRGGEENIQYF.

The V gene is TRBV4-1, the J gene TRBJ2-2; the match to TRBD2 covers 13 bases. V dropped 4 bases and J dropped 5; count of bases not matched to a gene: 4. The CDR3 is 16 amino acids. Germline-derived CDR1 and CDR2 are MGHRA and YSYEKL. Here the CDR3 DNA reads TGCGCCAGCAGCCGAGGGACTAGCGGGGCAACCGGGGAGCTGTTTTTT. Its translation is CASSRGTSGATGELFF.

This chain connects TRBV24-1 to TRBJ2-1; TRBD2 matches 7 bases. V shed 11 bases, J shed 8 bases, and the junction held 14 bases outside the gene matches. Germline loops: CDR1 KGHDR, CDR2 SFDVKD. The length of the CDR3 is 14 residues. The CDR3 spells CAKRPRTRLDEQFF. The DNA for the CDR3 is TGTGCCAAACGACCCCGGACTAGATTGGATGAGCAGTTCTTC.

The chain is built from TRBV24-1 and TRBJ2-2; weak D call: TRBD2 (6 bases). Trimming shortened V by 4 bases and J by 5 bases, and 13 bases separated the two germline ends. CDR1 KGHDR and CDR2 SFDVKD come from the germline V gene. This CDR3 is 15 amino acids long. The CDR3 protein is CATSDSGLGTGELFF. The CDR3 coding sequence is TGTGCCACCAGTGACTCGGGACTTGGAACCGGGGAGCTGTTTTTT.

With regard to this clone: One end of the junction varies from germline; a read error may be responsible. The chain employs TRBV7-7 and TRBJ2-1; TRBD2 aligns across 10 bases. Germline CDR1 SSHAT, CDR2 FNYEAQ (reference sequence). This CDR3 is built from 15 residues. CDR3 protein: CASSPGTSEVNEQFF. The CDR3 DNA follows: TGTGCTAGCAGCCCGGGGACTAGCGAGGTCAATGAGCAGTTCTTC.

J is TRBJ2-7 and V is TRBV12-3 or TRBV12-4, with D uncertain. The CDR3 loop spans 11 amino acids. V was cut by 5 bases and J by 4 bases, with 6 bases left in between. DNA of the CDR3: TGTGCCAGCAGTCAACGGTACGAGCAGTACTTC. Its protein product is CASSQRYEQYF.

CDR3 nucleotides: TGTGCCAGCAGCCAGAGCGGGTTCCGCACAGATACGCAGTATTTT. Its protein is CASSQSGFRTDTQYF. The genes are TRBV3-1 (or the pseudogene TRBV3-2) and TRBJ2-3; perhaps TRBD2 as D (6 bases). The V end lost 3 bases, the J end lost 1 base, and 11 bases lay between the germline ends. The length of the CDR3 is 15 residues. Germline lookup yields CDR1 LGHDT and CDR2 YNNKEL (reference sequence).

The V call is TRBV10-3, the J call TRBJ2-2; 9 nucleotides align to TRBD2. This CDR3 is built from 16 residues. J gave up 6 bases and V 3 bases, and 8 bases lay outside the gene matches. Per the germline V gene, CDR1 is ENHRY and CDR2 is SYGVKD. As DNA, the CDR3 is TGTGCCATCAGTGATGGCGCGGGAGGGCCGTCCGGGGAGCTGTTTTTT. Amino acids: CAISDGAGGPSGELFF.

This chain connects TRBV30 to TRBJ2-7; 9 nucleotides match TRBD1. Germline lookup yields CDR1 GTSNPN and CDR2 SVGIG (reference sequence). This CDR3 has 13 residues. V lost 3 bases and J lost 5; bases outside the gene matches: 5. This CDR3 is CAWRGTGRDEQYF. Here the CDR3 DNA reads TGTGCCTGGAGGGGGACAGGGAGGGACGAGCAGTACTTC.

The genes are TRBV5-5 and TRBJ2-5; possible D gene TRBD1, 5 bases. The CDR3 spans 13 residues. CDR1 is SGHKS, CDR2 YYEKEE, per germline (reference sequence). V gave up 4 bases and J gave up 5 bases, with 12 bases separating them. Written as DNA, the CDR3 is TGTGCCAGCAGCCTTGGACAAGTGGAGACCCAGTACTTC. It is translated as CASSLGQVETQYF.